This paragraph reports one T cell receptor beta chain. Libraries were prepared by immunoSEQ multiplex PCR; TCRdb keeps only in-frame clonotypes and omits some of them. The repertoire consists of about 55,000 clones, with roughly 80% occurring once and the leading ten covering approximately 2%. J lost 4 bases, V lost 5 bases, and 5 bases had no gene match. Germline V gene lookup returns CDR1 SGHTA and CDR2 FQGNSA. The CDR3 consists of 15 residues. This entry is derived from a study of lymphopenia after photon versus proton radiotherapy. Sequenced material: peripheral blood, taken from a patient treated with proton-based radiotherapy. This chain uses TRBV7-2 with TRBJ2-5; the match to TRBD2 covers 12 bases. The sequence was collected from a man in his sixties with pancreatic cancer. The CDR3 nucleotides are TGTGCCAGCAGCCCTACTAGCGGGAGGAGAGAGACCCAGTACTTC. This gives the protein CASSPTSGRRETQYF.